Each of the 9 T cell receptor beta chains below was sequenced from the same sample in a study of PD-L1 blockade in urothelial cancer. The time point was: peripheral blood 6 weeks after treatment start. Profiled with immunoSEQ multiplex PCR; TCRdb holds only in-frame clones, not every one. The sample holds 45,000 to 60,000 clones, 88% seen once. The material was PBMCs, obtained around atezolizumab (anti-PD-L1) treatment. These TCRs come from a man in his 60s with urothelial cancer.

This chain joins TRBV7-2 and TRBJ2-3; D may be TRBD1 (6 bases). Deletions cut 1 base from V and 9 bases from J, with 14 bases between. Looked up from germline, CDR1 is SGHTA and CDR2 is FQGNSA. CDR3 length: 14 residues. The CDR3: CASSLVSDRLTQYF. The CDR3 bases are TGTGCCAGCAGCTTAGTCTCTGACAGGTTGACGCAGTATTTT. Filled out from reference TRBV7-2 and TRBJ2-3, the complete variable domain reads GAGVSQSPSNKVTEKGKDVELRCDPISGHTALYWYRQSLGQGLEFLIYFQGNSAPDKSGLPSDRFSAERTGGSVSTLTIQRTQQEDSAVYLCASSLVSDRLTQYFGPGTRLTVL.

This rearrangement joins TRBV9 to TRBJ2-1, with TRBD2 matching 8 bases. Germline CDR1 is SGDLS and CDR2 is YYNGEE. CDR3 length: 16 residues. J gave up 6 bases and V 2 bases, and 10 bases lay outside the gene matches. The CDR3 region is CASSVFMAGGTNEQFF. In DNA, the CDR3 is TGTGCCAGCAGCGTTTTTATGGCGGGAGGCACCAATGAGCAGTTCTTC.

This chain connects TRBV6-5 to TRBJ2-3, with 8 nucleotides matching TRBD1. This CDR3 contains 15 residues. The germline V gene has CDR1 MNHEY and CDR2 SVGAGI. The V gene end was trimmed by 5 bases and the J gene end by 4 bases; junction bases not matched to a gene: 8. The DNA for the CDR3 is TGTGCCAGCAGTACTCGGACAGGGCTGGCAGATACGCAGTATTTT. Its translation: CASSTRTGLADTQYF.

This sequence joins TRBV5-1 and TRBJ2-1, with 10 nucleotides matching TRBD2. Germline V gene lookup returns CDR1 SGHRS and CDR2 YFSETQ. The length of the CDR3 is 15 residues. V lost 0 bases, J lost 6 bases, and 3 bases stayed unmatched. CDR3 protein: CASSLGLAGGNEQFF. The CDR3 bases are TGCGCCAGCAGCTTGGGACTAGCGGGTGGCAATGAGCAGTTCTTC.

The rearrangement uses TRBV2 and TRBJ1-1; TRBD1 might be the D (5 bases). CDR1 is SNHLY and CDR2 is FYNNEI in the germline V gene. V lost 6 bases and J 3 bases, leaving 17 bases between the germline ends. The CDR3 is 15 residues long. CDR3 nucleotides: TGTGCCAGCAGGGAATTGGGACTTTTAGACACTGAAGCTTTCTTT. Translating it yields CASRELGLLDTEAFF.

The chain uses TRBV27 and TRBJ2-4; D is uncertain. This CDR3 is 16 amino acids long. The V end was cut by 5 bases, the J end by 0 bases, with 14 bases between. Germline CDR1 reads MNHEY; CDR2 reads SMNVEV (reference sequence). The CDR3 protein is CASSPRLTPAKNIQYF. The CDR3 coding sequence is TGTGCCAGCAGTCCAAGACTCACCCCAGCCAAAAACATTCAGTACTTC.

The chain uses TRBV6-1 and TRBJ1-1, with 7 bases aligning to TRBD1. The CDR3 totals 11 residues. Germline CDR1 MNHNS, CDR2 SASEGT. J lost 6 bases, V lost 5 bases, and 0 bases had no gene match. The CDR3 spells CASSTGAEAFF. The CDR3 nucleotides read TGTGCCAGCAGTACAGGGGCTGAAGCTTTCTTT.

This chain links TRBV2 with TRBJ2-5; 10 nucleotides match TRBD2. The trim removed 11 bases at V and 5 bases at J, leaving 11 bases unmatched. Germline V gene data show CDR1 as SNHLY and CDR2 as FYNNEI. The CDR3 has 14 amino acids. This chain's CDR3 is CAGIVSSGGETQYF. CDR3 DNA sequence: TGTGCCGGCATCGTTAGTAGCGGGGGGGAGACCCAGTACTTC.

This chain connects TRBV10-1 to TRBJ1-1, with a possible D match to TRBD1 (6 bases). Trimming pared 6 bases from V and 2 bases from J, leaving 10 bases between. This CDR3 spans 13 amino acids. Germline V gene data show CDR1 as WNHNN and CDR2 as SYGVQD (reference sequence). Written as DNA, the CDR3 is TGCGCCAGCAGCCCCAGGGGAAACACTGAAGCTTTCTTT. Amino acid sequence: CASSPRGNTEAFF.